These T cell receptor beta chains were read from a single sample in a study of sequential checkpoint blockade in melanoma. The table came from immunoSEQ multiplex PCR; TCRdb's copy has only in-frame clones and leaves some out. The sample includes about 12,000 clones, around two thirds of them seen just once. Sequenced here: CD8+ T cells sorted from blood (inferred from file names), sampled from a patient given nivolumab and ipilimumab in sequence. Source of these receptors: a human donor with melanoma. Each CDR3 is given with its conserved first and last residue. A D gene is named only where the DNA matches it firmly. Some rows have no size entry. The others give once, few or many, or a class for an expanded clone.

size,V,D,J,DNA,CDR3
-,TRBV9,-,TRBJ1-2,TGTGCCAGCAGCGCCCGGACAAGAAACTATGGCTACACCTTC,CASSARTRNYGYTF
-,TRBV5-5,-,TRBJ2-4,TGTGCCAGCAGCCCAAGAACGACAGACCTCAAAAACATTCAGTACTTC,CASSPRTTDLKNIQYF
-,TRBV6-5,TRBD1,TRBJ2-2,TGTGCCAGCAGTACACAGGGGGCCCCCGGGGAGCTGTTTTTT,CASSTQGAPGELFF
-,TRBV27,TRBD1,TRBJ1-1,TGTGCCAGCAGTTTGACAGGGGGGAACACTGAAGCTTTCTTT,CASSLTGGNTEAFF
-,TRBV5-6,TRBD2,TRBJ2-7,TGTGCCAGTACCGGGACTACAGCCTACGAGCAGTACTTC,CASTGTTAYEQYF
-,TRBV19,-,TRBJ1-1,TGTGCCAGTAGCCCTCAGGGGCCCACTGAAGCTTTCTTT,CASSPQGPTEAFF
-,TRBV7-2,TRBD1,TRBJ2-5,TGTGCCAGCAGCTCAGTGGACAGGGGGCAAGAGACCCAGTACTTC,CASSSVDRGQETQYF
-,TRBV11-3,TRBD1,TRBJ2-7,TGTGCCAGCAGCTTCGGGGCCGGGACAGGGGCAAACGAGCAGTACTTC,CASSFGAGTGANEQYF
-,TRBV19,TRBD2,TRBJ2-3,TGTGCCAGTAGTATGGCTAGCGGGGGAGTTCGAGATACGCAGTATTTT,CASSMASGGVRDTQYF
-,TRBV9,-,TRBJ2-1,TGTGCCAGCAGCGTAGAAGGAGCCACGGGCAATGAGCAGTTCTTC,CASSVEGATGNEQFF
-,TRBV5-1,TRBD2,TRBJ2-1,TGCGCCAGCCGGACTAGCGTCAATCCCTACAATGAGCAGTTCTTC,CASRTSVNPYNEQFF
-,TRBV13,-,TRBJ2-1,TGTGCCAGCAGCTTAGCCGGGTCGAGAAATGAGCAGTTCTTC,CASSLAGSRNEQFF
-,TRBV5-5,TRBD1,TRBJ1-2,TGTGCCAGCAGCCGGGGACAGGGCGAGCTGGTTTATGGCTACACCTTC,CASSRGQGELVYGYTF
medium-sized,TRBV4-2,-,TRBJ2-7,TGTGCCAGCAGCCAAGGGGGCAGATACGAGCAGTACTTC,CASSQGGRYEQYF
-,TRBV9,TRBD2,TRBJ2-1,TGTGCCAGCAGCGTAGATGCGGGGGGCTTCAATGAGCAGTTCTTC,CASSVDAGGFNEQFF
-,TRBV27,-,TRBJ1-1,TGTGCCAGCAGTTCCCTAGGACAGTCCACTGAAGCTTTCTTT,CASSSLGQSTEAFF
-,TRBV5-1,-,TRBJ2-6,TGCGCCAGCAGCGAGGGCTCTGGGGCCAACGTCCTGACTTTC,CASSEGSGANVLTF
once,TRBV27,TRBD2,TRBJ2-1,TGTGCCAGCAGCCTACTAGCGGGAGGCCCCAATGAGCAGTTCTTC,CASSLLAGGPNEQFF
-,TRBV19,-,TRBJ2-1,TGTGCCAGTATCCCCCGGGAGCGGGCTTGGGATGAGCAGTTCTTC,CASIPRERAWDEQFF
-,TRBV27,TRBD1,TRBJ2-7,TGTGCCAGCAGTTTAGTAGGGACAGGCGGGAACGAGCAGTACTTC,CASSLVGTGGNEQYF
-,TRBV29-1,-,TRBJ2-1,TGCAGCGTTGAATACCCTAGCGCGGGACACAATGAGCAGTTCTTC,CSVEYPSAGHNEQFF
-,TRBV14,-,TRBJ2-7,TGTGCCAGCAGCCTCCCTAGCTCCTACGAGCAGTACTTC,CASSLPSSYEQYF
-,TRBV4-1,-,TRBJ1-2,TGCGCCAGCAGCCAAGATCAGGGGCGGCGTGGCTACACCTTC,CASSQDQGRRGYTF
-,TRBV4-3,-,TRBJ2-7,TGCGCCAGCAGCCAAGGTTGGACCGGGGCCTACGAGCAGTACTTC,CASSQGWTGAYEQYF